The sequence of this T cell receptor beta chain was determined in a study of tumor-infiltrating lymphocytes in primary liver carcinoma. From approximately 0.5 ug of total RNA, TCR beta-specific cDNA was reverse-transcribed using a constant-region primer. ARM-PCR, slightly modified, supplied the TCR beta libraries through three nested multiplex PCR rounds. TCRdb itself ran the multiplex PCR reads through MiXCR, one entry per CDR3 protein. In the table there are 95,000 to 100,000 distinct CDR3 sequences, approximately 70% of which are singletons. Unsorted bulk tissue (about 19-33 mg) underwent RNA and DNA co-extraction. This clonotype was detected ten times or more. This TCR was recovered from a woman in her fifties or sixties with primary liver carcinoma and hepatitis B virus infection. Material for sequencing was liver tumor tissue from sampling region 2. Sample subset: tumor region T2, inferior pole.

CDR3 sequence (DNA): TGTGCCAGCAGCTTAGATACCGGGACAGGGAACACTGAAGCTTTCTTT. This translates into CASSLDTGTGNTEAFF. The gene calls are TRBV7-9 and TRBJ1-1, with 8 positions matching TRBD1. The trim removed 1 base at V and 1 base at J, leaving 5 bases unmatched. This CDR3 contains 16 residues. Looked up from germline, CDR1 is SEHNR and CDR2 is FQNEAQ (reference sequence). Drawing the rest from reference TRBV7-9 and TRBJ1-1, the complete variable domain is DTGVSQNPRHKITKRGQNVTFRCDPISEHNRLYWYRQTLGQGPEFLTYFQNEAQLEKSRLLSDRFSAERPKGSFSTLEIQRTEQGDSAMYLCASSLDTGTGNTEAFFGQGTRLTVV.